These 31 T cell receptor beta chains were sequenced from one sample in a study of blood T cell repertoires in COVID-19. Produced via immunoSEQ multiplex PCR; TCRdb's table is partial and in-frame only. The table includes tens of thousands of clones, approximately 84% detected once. The specimen was peripheral blood. These TCRs come from a human donor in a cohort sampled during active COVID-19.

A few counts support this clone. The DNA of the CDR3 is TGTGCCAGCAGCCCCACAGGGGTCCACGAGCAGTACTTC. Its translation is CASSPTGVHEQYF. V is TRBV7-6 and J is TRBJ2-7; TRBD1 aligns across 7 bases. V gave up 5 bases and J gave up 5 bases; unmatched junction bases: 6. CDR3 size: 13 residues. The germline CDR1 and CDR2 sequences are SGHVS and FNYEAQ. The full variable domain, completed using reference TRBV7-6 and TRBJ2-7, is GAGVSQSPRYKVTKRGQDVALRCDPISGHVSLYWYRQALGQGPEFLTYFNYEAQQDKSGLPNDRFSAERPEGSISTLTIQRTEQRDSAMYRCASSPTGVHEQYFGPGTRLTVT.

The chain has TRBV5-1 and TRBJ2-1; D is undetermined. The CDR3 length is 15 residues. CDR1 and CDR2 (germline): SGHRS, YFSETQ. Trimming removed 1 base from V and 5 bases from J, with 13 bases in between. CDR3 DNA: TGCGCCAGCAGCTTGTCTGCAGGAATCAACAATGAGCAGTTCTTC. Its protein product is CASSLSAGINNEQFF.

This sequence joins TRBV5-1 and TRBJ2-5, with 8 bases that match TRBD2. V shed 7 bases, J shed 2 bases, and the junction held 10 bases outside the gene matches. CDR3 length equals 15 residues. Germline-derived CDR1 and CDR2 are SGHRS and YFSETQ. This chain's CDR3 is CASGYGGGSQETQYF. CDR3 DNA sequence: TGCGCCAGCGGGTACGGCGGGGGGTCTCAAGAGACCCAGTACTTC.

This chain connects TRBV4-2 to TRBJ1-6; D is ambiguous. The length of the CDR3 is 13 residues. Germline values: CDR1 LGHNA, CDR2 YNFKEQ. The V and J ends lost 7 bases and 9 bases respectively, with 13 bases between them. The CDR3 DNA sequence: TGTGCCAGCACGAGTCCCAGCGGTTCACCCCTCCACTTT. Translating it yields CASTSPSGSPLHF.

The chain couples TRBV9 to TRBJ2-3; D perhaps matches TRBD2 (6 bases). Germline assignment: CDR1 SGDLS and CDR2 YYNGEE. This CDR3 spans 14 amino acids. V was cut by 3 bases and J by 7 bases, with 15 bases left in between. The CDR3 region is CASSAPSGPNTQYF. In DNA form, the CDR3 reads TGTGCCAGCAGCGCTCCCAGCGGGCCAAATACGCAGTATTTT. The full variable domain, rest sourced from reference TRBV9 and TRBJ2-3, is DSGVTQTPKHLITATGQRVTLRCSPRSGDLSVYWYQQSLDQGLQFLIQYYNGEERAKGNILERFSAQQFPDLHSELNLSSLELGDSALYFCASSAPSGPNTQYFGPGTRLTVL.

A few counts support this clone. The V call is TRBV4-2, the J call TRBJ1-2; maybe TRBD1 (5 bases). Per germline, CDR1 LGHNA and CDR2 YNFKEQ. This CDR3 has 15 residues. Deletions cut 1 base from V and 4 bases from J, with 13 bases between. Here the CDR3 DNA reads TGTGCCAGCAGCCAAGTTTTGGGGACTACCTATGGCTACACCTTC. As protein: CASSQVLGTTYGYTF.

The CDR3 DNA sequence: TGTGCCAGCAGTTTAACACCCTACAATGAGCAGTTCTTC. This sequence encodes CASSLTPYNEQFF. The rearrangement uses TRBV27 and TRBJ2-1; unclear D gene. V lost 2 bases, J lost 2 bases, and 4 bases lay in between. Germline-derived CDR1 and CDR2 are MNHEY and SMNVEV (reference sequence). The CDR3 contains 13 residues.

This chain links TRBV18 with TRBJ2-5; weak D call: TRBD2 (5 bases). Trimming shortened V by 2 bases and J by 1 base, and 14 bases separated the two germline ends. This CDR3 has 16 residues. Germline CDR1 is KGHSH and CDR2 is LQKENI. The CDR3 loop reads CASSPGLLATQETQYF. The CDR3 DNA reads as TGTGCCAGCTCACCAGGCCTTTTAGCGACCCAAGAGACCCAGTACTTC.

The chain links TRBV19 to TRBJ1-2; 7 positions agree with TRBD1. This CDR3 region has 13 residues. Losses at the gene ends were 1 base for V and 6 bases for J; bases not matched to a gene: 2. Per the germline V gene, CDR1 is LNHDA and CDR2 is SQIVND (reference sequence). CDR3 in DNA: TGTGCCAGTAGTATAGGTACAGGGGATGGCTACACCTTC. Protein product: CASSIGTGDGYTF.

The chain combines TRBV21-1 with TRBJ2-7; the table names TRBD1, a call not compared with the DNA. TRBV21-1 is a pseudogene locus. The CDR3 has 15 amino acids. The CDR3 is CASRGQGSPSYEQYF. Here the CDR3 DNA reads TGTGCCAGCAGAGGACAGGGCAGCCCCTCCTACGAGCAGTACTTC.

Only one count was recorded for this clone. The chain recombines TRBV5-6 with TRBJ2-1, with 8 bases fitting TRBD2. This CDR3 has 13 amino acids. Germline loops: CDR1 SGHDT, CDR2 YYEEEE. With 3 bases clipped from V and 6 bases from J, the junction kept 2 bases outside the gene matches. The DNA of the CDR3 is TGTGCCAGCAGCTGGACTAGCAGCAATGAGCAGTTCTTC. Translating it yields CASSWTSSNEQFF.

The rearrangement uses TRBV5-4 and TRBJ1-1; 8 nucleotides match TRBD1. This CDR3 spans 14 amino acids. V trimming: 3 bases; J trimming: 9 bases; junction bases outside the gene matches: 10. The germline V gene has CDR1 SGHNT and CDR2 YYREEE (reference sequence). CDR3 loop: CASSSSGGDPKAFF. The CDR3 DNA reads as TGTGCCAGCAGCTCGTCAGGGGGCGATCCTAAAGCTTTCTTT.

The genes are TRBV7-3 and TRBJ2-1; a weak D match, TRBD1 (5 bases). V lost 5 bases and J lost 8, with 19 bases in between. This CDR3 has 15 residues. Per the germline V gene, CDR1 is SGHTA and CDR2 is FQGTGA. The DNA of the CDR3 is TGTGCCAGCAGCCGCCGTTGGGGCGGTAGAGATGAGCAGTTCTTC. Protein sequence: CASSRRWGGRDEQFF.

The V gene is TRBV12-3 or TRBV12-4, the J gene TRBJ1-1; D uncertain. Deletions cut 3 bases from V and 1 base from J, with 6 bases between. CDR3 length: 13 residues. The CDR3, as DNA: TGTGCCAGCAGTTTTGGCGGGAACACTGAAGCTTTCTTT. Its translation: CASSFGGNTEAFF.

The chain uses TRBV5-4 and TRBJ1-1; TRBD1 agrees at 8 bases. Germline V gives CDR1 SGHNT, CDR2 YYREEE (reference sequence). J gave up 0 bases and V 5 bases, and 6 bases lay outside the gene matches. The CDR3 is 15 amino acids. The CDR3 sequence is CASRTKQGVNTEAFF. The CDR3 bases are TGTGCCAGCAGAACAAAACAGGGGGTGAACACTGAAGCTTTCTTT.

The rearrangement joins TRBV9 to TRBJ2-3; TRBD2 matches 9 bases. Trimming removed 4 bases from V and 2 bases from J; junction bases left unmatched: 8. Germline CDR1 SGDLS, CDR2 YYNGEE. This CDR3 spans 16 amino acids. CDR3 residues: CASSPRGGLNTDTQYF. Written as DNA, the CDR3 is TGTGCCAGCAGCCCGCGGGGGGGACTGAACACAGATACGCAGTATTTT.

The chain carries TRBV9 and TRBJ2-5; 13 positions agree with TRBD2. The CDR3 contains 15 residues. Germline assignment: CDR1 SGDLS and CDR2 YYNGEE. V lost 6 bases to trimming and J lost 3 bases; unmatched junction nucleotides: 5. CDR3 sequence reads: CASTTSGGREETQYF. Here the CDR3 DNA reads TGTGCCAGCACGACTAGCGGGGGGCGAGAAGAGACCCAGTACTTC.

A remark on this clone: One junction end does not reproduce the germline sequence, and a read error may be involved. The chain is built from TRBV11-2 and TRBJ2-1; 8 bases map to TRBD2. CDR3 length equals 17 residues. Germline V lookup: CDR1 SGHAT, CDR2 FQNNGV. The CDR3 DNA reads as TGTGCCAGCAGCTTAGAGGGGCGGGGGGCTGTCTACAATGAGCGGTTCTTC. This gives the protein CASSLEGRGAVYNERFF.

This sequence joins TRBV5-4 and TRBJ2-7; 13 bases map to TRBD2. CDR1 is SGHNT and CDR2 is YYREEE in the germline V gene (reference sequence). With 4 bases clipped from V and 2 bases from J, the junction kept 0 bases outside the gene matches. The CDR3 extends over 14 amino acids. The CDR3 is CASSGTSGTYEQYF. CDR3 bases: TGTGCCAGCAGCGGGACTAGCGGGACCTACGAGCAGTACTTC.

J is TRBJ2-5 and V is TRBV27; maybe TRBD2 (6 bases). The CDR3 extends over 16 amino acids. The germline CDR1 and CDR2 sequences are MNHEY and SMNVEV (reference sequence). Trimming cost V 3 bases and J 1 base, with 15 bases left between them. CDR3 DNA sequence: TGTGCCAGCAGTTTTGAGGCGGGGTGGAGCCAAGAGACCCAGTACTTC. Translation: CASSFEAGWSQETQYF.

The rearrangement links TRBV7-8 to TRBJ1-2; no clear D gene. The V and J ends lost 3 bases and 4 bases respectively, with 15 bases between them. The CDR3 totals 15 residues. CDR1 SGHVS and CDR2 FQNEAQ come from the germline V gene. CDR3 coding DNA: TGTGCCAGCAGCTTCAACCGCGGAGGAGGCTATGGCTACACCTTC. Translating it yields CASSFNRGGGYGYTF.

The chain joins TRBV5-4 to TRBJ2-6, with D maybe TRBD1 (5 bases). This CDR3 has 15 amino acids. V lost 6 bases and J 1 base, leaving 11 bases between the germline ends. Looked up from germline, CDR1 is SGHNT and CDR2 is YYREEE (reference sequence). The DNA for the CDR3 is TGTGCCAGCAAGAGTCAGGGATCTGGGGCCAACGTCCTGACTTTC. It yields the protein CASKSQGSGANVLTF.

In this sample, this clone turned up a few times. The J gene is TRBJ1-1, the V gene TRBV18; tentative D call: TRBD1 (5 bases). This CDR3 contains 15 residues. Trimming stripped 3 bases from V and 0 bases from J, with 11 bases between. Germline V gene sequence: CDR1 KGHSH, CDR2 LQKENI. CDR3 DNA: TGTGCCAGCTCACCGGGGGGGAGGCTGAACACTGAAGCTTTCTTT. The encoded protein is CASSPGGRLNTEAFF.

The rearrangement links TRBV12-5 to TRBJ1-3; 8 positions agree with TRBD1. Trimming cost V 1 base and J 0 bases; bases outside gene matches: 2. Looked up from germline, CDR1 is LGHNT and CDR2 is FRNRAP. The CDR3 sequence is 16 residues long. The CDR3: CASGLGQGISGNTIYF. For the CDR3, the DNA is TGTGCTAGTGGTTTGGGACAGGGGATCTCTGGAAACACCATATATTTT.

The chain carries TRBV28 and TRBJ2-7, with 8 bases lining up with TRBD1. J was trimmed by 1 base and V by 5 bases; bases with no gene match: 13. This CDR3 comprises 17 residues. Germline CDR1 is MDHEN and CDR2 is SYDVKM. CDR3 sequence (DNA): TGTGCCAGCAGTCATGAACCGTTGGACAGGGTTTCCTACGAGCAGTACTTC. It specifies CASSHEPLDRVSYEQYF.

This clone has just one count. The J gene is TRBJ1-3, the V gene TRBV28; D gene ambiguous. The germline V and J ends were trimmed by 5 bases and 9 bases, with 11 bases remaining between them. The CDR3 covers 12 residues. Germline V lookup: CDR1 MDHEN, CDR2 SYDVKM. This CDR3 reads CASSTSTATIYF. The DNA of the CDR3 is TGTGCCAGCAGTACCTCCACTGCCACCATATATTTT.

The rearrangement links TRBV3-1 (or the pseudogene TRBV3-2) to TRBJ1-2; D remains unclear. This CDR3 comprises 15 residues. V was cut by 6 bases and J by 0 bases, with 14 bases left in between. The V gene's germline CDR1 is LGHDT and CDR2 YNNKEL (reference sequence). CDR3 nucleotide sequence: TGTGCCAGCAGTCCACCTACTCTCGCTAACTATGGCTACACCTTC. Its translation is CASSPPTLANYGYTF.

V gene TRBV5-4 combines with J gene TRBJ2-1; D call uncertain. This CDR3 has 15 amino acids. From germline, CDR1 is SGHNT and CDR2 YYREEE (reference sequence). Trimming shortened V by 6 bases and J by 4 bases, and 17 bases separated the two germline ends. CDR3: CASIRPERSYNEQFF. CDR3 sequence (DNA): TGTGCCAGCATCCGTCCGGAGCGTTCTTACAATGAGCAGTTCTTC.

This rearrangement joins TRBV5-1 to TRBJ2-5, with 12 bases that match TRBD2. Germline lookup yields CDR1 SGHRS and CDR2 YFSETQ. V dropped 0 bases and J dropped 2; count of bases not matched to a gene: 5. This CDR3 spans 17 amino acids. The CDR3 reads CASSLVGLAGRQETQYF. CDR3 sequence (DNA): TGCGCCAGCAGCTTGGTTGGACTAGCGGGGCGGCAAGAGACCCAGTACTTC.

The chain joins TRBV4-2 to TRBJ2-5, with TRBD2 identical over 8 bases. Per the germline V gene, CDR1 is LGHNA and CDR2 is YNFKEQ. With V trimmed by 4 bases and J by 1 base, 5 bases remained unmatched. The CDR3 is 15 amino acids. The CDR3 sequence is CASSRSSGVQETQYF. The CDR3 coding sequence is TGTGCCAGCAGCCGAAGTAGCGGGGTCCAAGAGACCCAGTACTTC.

The genes are TRBV10-3 and TRBJ1-3; 9 bases are a match to TRBD1. The V gene's germline CDR1 is ENHRY and CDR2 SYGVKD. The J segment lost 4 bases and the V segment lost 3 bases, leaving 7 bases of the junction unmatched. The length of the CDR3 is 16 residues. This CDR3 is CAISEVRTGVGNTIYF. Written as DNA, the CDR3 is TGTGCCATCAGTGAAGTACGGACAGGGGTCGGAAACACCATATATTTT.